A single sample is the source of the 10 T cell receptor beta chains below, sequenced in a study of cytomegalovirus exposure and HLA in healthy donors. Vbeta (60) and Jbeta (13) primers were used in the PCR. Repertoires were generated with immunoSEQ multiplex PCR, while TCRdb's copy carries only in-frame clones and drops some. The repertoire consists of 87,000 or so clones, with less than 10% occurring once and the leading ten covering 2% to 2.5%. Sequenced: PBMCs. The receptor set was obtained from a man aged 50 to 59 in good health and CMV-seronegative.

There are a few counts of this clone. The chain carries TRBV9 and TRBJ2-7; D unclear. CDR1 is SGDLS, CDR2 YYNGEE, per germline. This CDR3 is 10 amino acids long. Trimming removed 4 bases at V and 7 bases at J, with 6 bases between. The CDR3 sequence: CASSHKEQYF. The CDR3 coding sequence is TGTGCCAGCAGCCACAAGGAGCAGTACTTC. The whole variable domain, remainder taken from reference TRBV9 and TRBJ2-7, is DSGVTQTPKHLITATGQRVTLRCSPRSGDLSVYWYQQSLDQGLQFLIQYYNGEERAKGNILERFSAQQFPDLHSELNLSSLELGDSALYFCASSHKEQYFGPGTRLTVT.

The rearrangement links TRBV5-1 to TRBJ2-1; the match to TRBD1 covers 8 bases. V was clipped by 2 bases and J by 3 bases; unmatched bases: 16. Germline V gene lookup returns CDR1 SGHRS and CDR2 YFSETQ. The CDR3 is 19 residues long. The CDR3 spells CASSFRGQGSSLYYNEQFF. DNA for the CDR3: TGCGCCAGCAGCTTTCGCGGACAGGGCAGTTCTCTATACTACAATGAGCAGTTCTTC.

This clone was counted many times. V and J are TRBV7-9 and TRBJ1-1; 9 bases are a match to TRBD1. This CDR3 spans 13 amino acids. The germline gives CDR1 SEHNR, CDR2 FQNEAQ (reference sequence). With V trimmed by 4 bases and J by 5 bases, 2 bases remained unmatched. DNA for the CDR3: TGTGCCAGCAGCTCCGGGACAGGGACTGAAGCTTTCTTT. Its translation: CASSSGTGTEAFF.

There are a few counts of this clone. Here the CDR3 DNA reads TGCGCCAGCAGCTTGACTAGCGGGGTTGGAGGGAATGAGCAGTTCTTC. This sequence encodes CASSLTSGVGGNEQFF. The rearrangement joins TRBV5-1 to TRBJ2-1; TRBD2 aligns across 10 bases. CDR3 length: 16 amino acids. CDR1 SGHRS and CDR2 YFSETQ come from the germline V gene. Losses at the gene ends were 1 base for V and 7 bases for J; bases not matched to a gene: 8.

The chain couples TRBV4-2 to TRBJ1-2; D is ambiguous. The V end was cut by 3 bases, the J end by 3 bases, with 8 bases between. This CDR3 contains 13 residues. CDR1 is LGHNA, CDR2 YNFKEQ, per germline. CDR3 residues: CASSQGSDYGYTF. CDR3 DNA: TGTGCCAGCAGCCAGGGGAGCGACTATGGCTACACCTTC.

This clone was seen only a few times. The CDR3 bases are TGTGCCAGCTCCCCGGACAGTGGGGCCACTGAAGCTTTCTTT. Its protein is CASSPDSGATEAFF. The gene calls are TRBV18 and TRBJ1-1; D perhaps matches TRBD1 (6 bases). V was clipped by 6 bases and J by 4 bases, with 15 bases between them. The CDR3 is 14 residues long. Germline-derived CDR1 and CDR2 are KGHSH and LQKENI.

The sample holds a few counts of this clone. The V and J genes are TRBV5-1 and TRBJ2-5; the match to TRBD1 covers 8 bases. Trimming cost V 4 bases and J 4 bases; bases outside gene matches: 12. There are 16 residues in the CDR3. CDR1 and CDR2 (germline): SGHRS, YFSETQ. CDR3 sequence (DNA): TGCGCCAGCAGCGGACTGCCAGGACAGGGTGGAGAGACCCAGTACTTC. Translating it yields CASSGLPGQGGETQYF.

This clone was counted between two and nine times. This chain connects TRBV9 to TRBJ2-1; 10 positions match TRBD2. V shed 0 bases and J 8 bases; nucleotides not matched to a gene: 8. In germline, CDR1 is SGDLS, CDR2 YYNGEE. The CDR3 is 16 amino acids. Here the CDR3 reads CASSVAEREGRYEQFF. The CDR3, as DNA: TGTGCCAGCAGCGTAGCTGAGCGGGAGGGCCGCTATGAGCAGTTCTTC.

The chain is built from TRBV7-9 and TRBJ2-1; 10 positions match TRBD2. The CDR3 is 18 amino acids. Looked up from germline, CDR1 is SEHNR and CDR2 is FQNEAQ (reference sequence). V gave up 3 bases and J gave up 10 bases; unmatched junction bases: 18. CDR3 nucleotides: TGTGCCAGCAGCTTGACACTAGCGGGACCAGCCGGCCGGGGGGAGCAGTTCTTC. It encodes CASSLTLAGPAGRGEQFF.

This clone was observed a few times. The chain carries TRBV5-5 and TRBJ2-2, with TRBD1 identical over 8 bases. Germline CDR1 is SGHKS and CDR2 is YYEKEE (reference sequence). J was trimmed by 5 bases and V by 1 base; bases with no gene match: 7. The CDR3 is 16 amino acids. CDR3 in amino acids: CASSLSQGARTGELFF. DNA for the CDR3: TGTGCCAGCAGCTTGAGTCAGGGGGCAAGAACCGGGGAGCTGTTTTTT.